The entry that follows covers one T cell receptor (beta chain) sequence. This specimen comes from a study of blood T cell repertoires in COVID-19. Turning to the study itself: Sources were T cells, B-cell-depleted T cells, or PBMCs; the material itself was cDNA or gDNA.

Source study methods: Counts of nucleated cells, estimated from reference gene primer amplification, were obtained. This table comes from immunoSEQ multiplex PCR, and its TCRdb copy is limited to in-frame clones, with some not included. From that table come the V and J calls and clone size; the DNA was used to work out D and trimming. The sample comprises about 150,000 clones, about 80% of which are singletons, and just over 0.55% rests with the top ten. The specimen was peripheral blood. The source of this sequence is a man aged 55 to 70 with acute or convalescent COVID-19.

This CDR3 is CASSGTRTGASFTDTQYF. The CDR3 DNA is TGTGCCAGCAGTGGCACAAGGACAGGGGCTTCCTTCACAGATACGCAGTATTTT. The chain combines TRBV2 with TRBJ2-3; 9 nucleotides line up with TRBD1. Germline V gene data show CDR1 as SNHLY and CDR2 as FYNNEI. The junction had 13 bases not matched to a gene; V was cut back by 4 bases and J by 2 bases. The CDR3 spans 18 residues. The entire variable domain, with the rest obtained from reference TRBV2 and TRBJ2-3, is as follows: EPEVTQTPSHQVTQMGQEVILRCVPISNHLYFYWYRQILGQKVEFLVSFYNNEISEKSEIFDDQFSVERPDGSNFTLKIRSTKLEDSAMYFCASSGTRTGASFTDTQYFGPGTRLTVL.